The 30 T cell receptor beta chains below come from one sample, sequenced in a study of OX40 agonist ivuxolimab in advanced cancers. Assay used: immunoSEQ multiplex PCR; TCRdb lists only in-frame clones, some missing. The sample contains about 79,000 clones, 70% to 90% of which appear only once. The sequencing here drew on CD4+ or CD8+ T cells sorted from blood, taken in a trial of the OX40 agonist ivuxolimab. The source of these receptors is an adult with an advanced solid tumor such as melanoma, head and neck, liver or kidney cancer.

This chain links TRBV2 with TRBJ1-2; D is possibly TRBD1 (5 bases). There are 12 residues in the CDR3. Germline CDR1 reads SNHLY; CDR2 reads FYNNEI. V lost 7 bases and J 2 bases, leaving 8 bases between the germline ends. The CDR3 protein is CASNRWNYGYTF. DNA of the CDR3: TGTGCCAGCAACAGGTGGAACTATGGCTACACCTTC. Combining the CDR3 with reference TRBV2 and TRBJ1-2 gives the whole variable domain EPEVTQTPSHQVTQMGQEVILRCVPISNHLYFYWYRQILGQKVEFLVSFYNNEISEKSEIFDDQFSVERPDGSNFTLKIRSTKLEDSAMYFCASNRWNYGYTFGSGTRLTVV.

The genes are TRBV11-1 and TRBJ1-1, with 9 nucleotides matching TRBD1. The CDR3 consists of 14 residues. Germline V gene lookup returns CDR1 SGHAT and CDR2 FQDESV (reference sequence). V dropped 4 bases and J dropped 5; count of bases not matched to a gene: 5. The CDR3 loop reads CASSYTGGETEAFF. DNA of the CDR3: TGTGCCAGCAGCTATACAGGGGGCGAGACTGAAGCTTTCTTT.

The CDR3 here is CASVRSFQETQYF. The CDR3 nucleotides read TGTGCCAGCGTTAGGAGTTTCCAAGAGACCCAGTACTTC. The rearrangement links TRBV5-5 to TRBJ2-5; no clear D. V was pared by 7 bases and J by 1 base, with 11 bases between. CDR3 length: 13 residues. Looked up from germline, CDR1 is SGHKS and CDR2 is YYEKEE (reference sequence).

The CDR3: CASREPGLAGVNEQFF. The CDR3 nucleotides read TGTGCCAGCAGGGAACCGGGACTAGCGGGGGTAAATGAGCAGTTCTTC. The chain joins TRBV6-1 to TRBJ2-1; 14 bases fit TRBD2. Germline CDR1 is MNHNS and CDR2 is SASEGT. This CDR3 is 16 amino acids long. Trimming at V came to 6 bases and at J to 7 bases, leaving 8 bases not matched to a gene.

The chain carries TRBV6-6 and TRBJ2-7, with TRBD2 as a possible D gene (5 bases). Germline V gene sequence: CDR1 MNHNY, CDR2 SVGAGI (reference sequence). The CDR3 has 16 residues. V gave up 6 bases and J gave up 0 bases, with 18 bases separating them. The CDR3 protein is CASRPTPGVSSYEQYF. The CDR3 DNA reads TGTGCCAGCAGACCCACCCCCGGGGTGAGCTCCTACGAGCAGTACTTC.

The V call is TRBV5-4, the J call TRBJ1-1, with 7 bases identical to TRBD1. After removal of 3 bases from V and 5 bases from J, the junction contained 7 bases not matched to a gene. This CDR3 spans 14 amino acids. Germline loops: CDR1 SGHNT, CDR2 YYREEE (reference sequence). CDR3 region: CASSSDYRGTEAFF. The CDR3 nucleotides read TGTGCCAGCAGCTCCGATTACAGGGGAACTGAAGCTTTCTTT.

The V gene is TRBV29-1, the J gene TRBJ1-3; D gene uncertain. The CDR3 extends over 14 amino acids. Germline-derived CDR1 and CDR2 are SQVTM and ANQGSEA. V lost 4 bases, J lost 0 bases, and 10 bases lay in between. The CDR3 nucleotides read TGCAGCGTTGTTCGCCCAGTCTCTGGAAACACCATATATTTT. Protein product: CSVVRPVSGNTIYF.

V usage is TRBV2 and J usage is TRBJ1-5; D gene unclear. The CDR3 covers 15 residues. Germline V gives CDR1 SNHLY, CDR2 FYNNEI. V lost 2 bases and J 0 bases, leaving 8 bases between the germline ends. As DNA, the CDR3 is TGTGCCAGCAGTGAAAGTAGGTATAGCAATCAGCCCCAGCATTTT. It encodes CASSESRYSNQPQHF.

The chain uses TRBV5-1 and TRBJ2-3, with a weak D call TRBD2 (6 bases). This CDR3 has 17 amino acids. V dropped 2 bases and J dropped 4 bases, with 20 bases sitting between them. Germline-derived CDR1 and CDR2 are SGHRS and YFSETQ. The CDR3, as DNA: TGCGCCAGCAGCTTTTTAGGTGGGATTGGGGGGTCAGATACGCAGTATTTT. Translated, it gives CASSFLGGIGGSDTQYF.

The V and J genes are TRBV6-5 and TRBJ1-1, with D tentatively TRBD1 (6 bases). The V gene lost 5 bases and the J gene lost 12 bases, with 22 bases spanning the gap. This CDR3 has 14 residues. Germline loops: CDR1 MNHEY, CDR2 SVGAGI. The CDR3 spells CASSPADRYTVTFF. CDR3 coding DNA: TGTGCCAGCAGTCCGGCCGACAGGTATACTGTGACTTTCTTT.

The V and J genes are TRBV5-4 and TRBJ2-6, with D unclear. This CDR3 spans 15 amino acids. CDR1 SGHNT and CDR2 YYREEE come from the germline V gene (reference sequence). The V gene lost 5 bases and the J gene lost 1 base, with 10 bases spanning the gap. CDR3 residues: CASRFEESGANVLTF. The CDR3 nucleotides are TGTGCCAGCAGATTTGAGGAGTCTGGGGCCAACGTCCTGACTTTC.

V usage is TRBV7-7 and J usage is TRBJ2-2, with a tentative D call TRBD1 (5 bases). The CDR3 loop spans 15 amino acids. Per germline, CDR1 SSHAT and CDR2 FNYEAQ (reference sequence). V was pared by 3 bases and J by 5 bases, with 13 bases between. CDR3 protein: CASSLGREGTGELFF. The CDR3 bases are TGTGCCAGCAGCTTGGGCAGGGAAGGTACCGGGGAGCTGTTTTTT.

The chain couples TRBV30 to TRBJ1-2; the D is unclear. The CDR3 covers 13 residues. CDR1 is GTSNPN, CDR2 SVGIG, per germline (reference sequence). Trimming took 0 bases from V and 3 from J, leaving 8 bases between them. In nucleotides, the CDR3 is TGTGCCTGGAGTGTACAAGGATACTATGGCTACACCTTC. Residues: CAWSVQGYYGYTF.

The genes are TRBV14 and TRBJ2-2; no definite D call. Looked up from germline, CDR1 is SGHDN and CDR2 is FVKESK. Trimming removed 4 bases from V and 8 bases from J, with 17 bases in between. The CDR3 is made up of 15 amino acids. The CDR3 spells CASSPTIHGRGELFF. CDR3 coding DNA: TGTGCCAGCAGCCCCACGATACACGGGCGGGGGGAGCTGTTTTTT.

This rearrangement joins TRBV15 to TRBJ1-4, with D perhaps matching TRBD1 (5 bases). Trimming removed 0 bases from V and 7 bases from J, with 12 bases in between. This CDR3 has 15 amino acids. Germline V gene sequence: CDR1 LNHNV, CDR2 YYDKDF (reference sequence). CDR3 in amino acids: CATSRDPGEGEKLFF. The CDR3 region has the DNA TGTGCCACCAGCAGAGATCCGGGGGAGGGTGAAAAACTGTTTTTT.

CDR3 bases: TGCAGCGTTGTGCCGGGGAGCTCTGGAAACACCATATATTTT. Translation gives CSVVPGSSGNTIYF. V and J are TRBV29-1 and TRBJ1-3; D call uncertain. Looked up from germline, CDR1 is SQVTM and CDR2 is ANQGSEA. Trimming cost V 4 bases and J 0 bases, with 10 bases left between them. The CDR3 totals 14 residues.

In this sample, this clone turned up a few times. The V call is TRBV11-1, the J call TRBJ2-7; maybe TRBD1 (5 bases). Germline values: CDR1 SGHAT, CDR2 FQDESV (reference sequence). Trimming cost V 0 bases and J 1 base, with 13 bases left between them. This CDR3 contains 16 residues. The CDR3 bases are TGTGCCAGCAGCTTAGCTGGGGCGGTGTCGTCCTACGAGCAGTACTTC. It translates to CASSLAGAVSSYEQYF.

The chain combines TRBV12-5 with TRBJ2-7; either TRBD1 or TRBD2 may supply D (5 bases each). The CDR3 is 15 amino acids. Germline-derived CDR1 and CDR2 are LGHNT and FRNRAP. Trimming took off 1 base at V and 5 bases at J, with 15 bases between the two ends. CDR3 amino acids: CASGLGDRDGNEQYF. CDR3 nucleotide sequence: TGTGCTAGTGGTTTGGGTGATAGGGACGGGAACGAGCAGTACTTC.

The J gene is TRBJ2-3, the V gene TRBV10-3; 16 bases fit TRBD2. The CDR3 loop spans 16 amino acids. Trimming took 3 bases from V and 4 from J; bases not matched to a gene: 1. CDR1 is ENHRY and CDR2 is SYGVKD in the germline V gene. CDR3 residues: CAISDGTSGRADTQYF. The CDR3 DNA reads TGTGCCATCAGTGACGGGACTAGCGGGAGGGCAGATACGCAGTATTTT.

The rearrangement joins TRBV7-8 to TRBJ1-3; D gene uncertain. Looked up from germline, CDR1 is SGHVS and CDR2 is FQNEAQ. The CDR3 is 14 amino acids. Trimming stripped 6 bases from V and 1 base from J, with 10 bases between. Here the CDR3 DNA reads TGTGCCAGCAGGCGGACTAGGTCTGGAAACACCATATATTTT. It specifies CASRRTRSGNTIYF.

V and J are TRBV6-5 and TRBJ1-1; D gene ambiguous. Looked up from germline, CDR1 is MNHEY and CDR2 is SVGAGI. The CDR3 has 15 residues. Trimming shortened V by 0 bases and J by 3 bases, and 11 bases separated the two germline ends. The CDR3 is CASSYSRKWYTEAFF. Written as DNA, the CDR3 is TGTGCCAGCAGTTACTCGAGAAAATGGTACACTGAAGCTTTCTTT.

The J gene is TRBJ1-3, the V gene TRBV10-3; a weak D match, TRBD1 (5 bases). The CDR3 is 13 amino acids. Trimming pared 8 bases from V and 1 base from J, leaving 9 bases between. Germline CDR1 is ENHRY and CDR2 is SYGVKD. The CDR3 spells CAIGSGSGNTIYF. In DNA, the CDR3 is TGTGCCATCGGGTCAGGGTCTGGAAACACCATATATTTT.

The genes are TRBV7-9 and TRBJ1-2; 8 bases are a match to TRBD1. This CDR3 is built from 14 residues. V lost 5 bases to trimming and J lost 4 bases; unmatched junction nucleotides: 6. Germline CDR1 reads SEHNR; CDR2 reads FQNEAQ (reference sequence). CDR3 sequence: CASSTDTGGYGYTF. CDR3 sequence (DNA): TGTGCCAGCAGCACCGACACAGGGGGCTATGGCTACACCTTC.

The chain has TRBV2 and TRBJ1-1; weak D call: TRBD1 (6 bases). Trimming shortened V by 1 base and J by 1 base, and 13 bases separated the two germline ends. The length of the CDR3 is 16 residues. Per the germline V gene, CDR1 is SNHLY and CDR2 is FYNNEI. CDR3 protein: CASSEGSTRGNTEAFF. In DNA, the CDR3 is TGTGCCAGCAGTGAAGGAAGCACCAGGGGGAACACTGAAGCTTTCTTT.

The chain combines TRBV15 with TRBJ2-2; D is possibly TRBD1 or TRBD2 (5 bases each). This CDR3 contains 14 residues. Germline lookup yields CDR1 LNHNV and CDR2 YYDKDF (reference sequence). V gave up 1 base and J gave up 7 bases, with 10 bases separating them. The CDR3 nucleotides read TGTGCCACCAGCAGAGGGGGCGCGGGCGGGGAGCTGTTTTTT. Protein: CATSRGGAGGELFF. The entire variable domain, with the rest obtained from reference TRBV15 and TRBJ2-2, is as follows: DAMVIQNPRYQVTQFGKPVTLSCSQTLNHNVMYWYQQKSSQAPKLLFHYYDKDFNNEADTPDNFQSRRPNTSFCFLDIRSPGLGDTAMYLCATSRGGAGGELFFGEGSRLTVL.

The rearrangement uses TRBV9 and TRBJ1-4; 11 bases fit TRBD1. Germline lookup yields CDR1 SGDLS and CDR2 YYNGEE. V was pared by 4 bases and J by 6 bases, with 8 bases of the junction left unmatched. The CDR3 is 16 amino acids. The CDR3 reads CASSSSDRGRYEKLFF. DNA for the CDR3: TGTGCCAGCAGCTCCTCGGACAGGGGGCGTTATGAAAAACTGTTTTTT.

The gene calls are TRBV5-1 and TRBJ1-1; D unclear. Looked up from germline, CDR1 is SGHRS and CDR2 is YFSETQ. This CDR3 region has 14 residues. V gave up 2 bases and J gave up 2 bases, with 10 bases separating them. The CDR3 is CASSFGGVNTEAFF. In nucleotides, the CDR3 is TGCGCCAGCAGCTTTGGTGGAGTAAACACTGAAGCTTTCTTT.

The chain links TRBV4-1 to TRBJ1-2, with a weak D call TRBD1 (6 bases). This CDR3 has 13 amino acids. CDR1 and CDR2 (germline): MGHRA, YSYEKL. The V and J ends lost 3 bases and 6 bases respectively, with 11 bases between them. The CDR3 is CASSHPQGNGYTF. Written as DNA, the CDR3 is TGCGCCAGCAGCCACCCCCAGGGGAATGGCTACACCTTC.

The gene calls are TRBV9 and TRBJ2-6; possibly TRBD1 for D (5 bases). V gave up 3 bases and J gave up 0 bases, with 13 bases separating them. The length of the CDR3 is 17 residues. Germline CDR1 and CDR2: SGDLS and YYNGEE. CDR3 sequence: CASSAEPQVSGANVLTF. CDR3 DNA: TGTGCCAGCAGCGCAGAACCACAGGTCTCTGGGGCCAACGTCCTGACTTTC.

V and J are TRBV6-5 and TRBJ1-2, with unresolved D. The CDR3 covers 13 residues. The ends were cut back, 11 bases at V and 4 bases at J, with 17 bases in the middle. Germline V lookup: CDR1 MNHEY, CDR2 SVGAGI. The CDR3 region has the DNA TGTGCCGTCCGCCCTCGAGGTAGCTATGGCTACACCTTC. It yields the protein CAVRPRGSYGYTF.